Following are 28 T cell receptor beta chains from one sample sequenced in a study of cytotoxic CD8 clonotypes in ibrutinib-treated CLL. The protocol was immunoSEQ multiplex PCR, while the TCRdb copy is restricted to in-frame clones and leaves out a portion. The sample has some 50,000 clones, 69% seen once; the top ten hold about 13%. Material: PBMCs, obtained after 12 months of ibrutinib treatment. The source of these receptors is a human donor with chronic lymphocytic leukemia.

This clone showed up just once. V gene TRBV7-8 combines with J gene TRBJ2-5; 7 bases are a match to TRBD2. The J segment lost 1 base and the V segment lost 2 bases, leaving 4 bases of the junction unmatched. The CDR3 sequence is 15 residues long. CDR1 and CDR2 (germline): SGHVS, FQNEAQ. DNA of the CDR3: TGTGCCAGCAGCTTAAGAGCGGGGATCCAAGAGACCCAGTACTTC. This sequence encodes CASSLRAGIQETQYF.

Turning to this clone: This sample also contains other DNA sequences that code for the same CDR3. The chain links TRBV6-5 to TRBJ1-2; the match to TRBD1 covers 9 bases. This CDR3 comprises 15 residues. CDR1 is MNHEY and CDR2 is SVGAGI in the germline V gene. V trimming: 2 bases; J trimming: 4 bases; junction bases outside the gene matches: 5. CDR3 residues: CASSYTTGGPYGYTF. CDR3 nucleotides: TGTGCCAGCAGTTACACGACAGGGGGGCCCTATGGCTACACCTTC.

The chain links TRBV2 to TRBJ2-7; 9 bases fit TRBD1. The V gene's germline CDR1 is SNHLY and CDR2 FYNNEI. This CDR3 has 15 residues. V dropped 6 bases and J dropped 2; count of bases not matched to a gene: 8. The CDR3 coding sequence is TGTGCCAGCAGGGGGGACAGGGCTGGGCCCTACGAGCAGTACTTC. Its protein is CASRGDRAGPYEQYF.

The chain is built from TRBV7-8 and TRBJ2-5, with D hard to call. Germline CDR1 reads SGHVS; CDR2 reads FQNEAQ. The CDR3 contains 13 residues. The V gene lost 1 base and the J gene lost 0 bases, with 3 bases spanning the gap. CDR3 sequence reads: CASSLVDQETQYF. In DNA form, the CDR3 reads TGTGCCAGCAGCTTAGTGGACCAAGAGACCCAGTACTTC.

The chain combines TRBV6-5 with TRBJ2-7; 11 nucleotides align to TRBD1. The V and J ends lost 4 bases and 10 bases, in that order; junction bases with no gene match: 6. Per the germline V gene, CDR1 is MNHEY and CDR2 is SVGAGI. The CDR3 is 13 residues long. The CDR3 here is CASSFPGTGGQYF. CDR3 sequence (DNA): TGTGCCAGCAGTTTCCCCGGGACAGGGGGACAGTACTTC.

The chain couples TRBV6-5 to TRBJ2-2; TRBD2 is a possible D gene (6 bases). The V and J ends lost 6 bases and 1 base respectively, with 9 bases between them. The CDR3 spans 14 residues. The germline gives CDR1 MNHEY, CDR2 SVGAGI. CDR3 nucleotide sequence: TGTGCCAGCAGAGGCGGGGTGAACACCGGGGAGCTGTTTTTT. Its translation is CASRGGVNTGELFF.

This chain links TRBV18 with TRBJ1-1, with D hard to call. Germline V gives CDR1 KGHSH, CDR2 LQKENI. V was clipped by 4 bases and J by 4 bases, with 7 bases between them. The CDR3 consists of 12 residues. The CDR3 region is CASSLLVTEAFF. The CDR3 DNA reads TGTGCCAGCTCACTATTGGTCACTGAAGCTTTCTTT.

V gene TRBV7-2 combines with J gene TRBJ2-2; 10 bases are a match to TRBD2. Trimming took 5 bases from V and 6 from J; bases not matched to a gene: 9. CDR3 length equals 16 residues. CDR1 is SGHTA, CDR2 FQGNSA, per germline. The chain's CDR3 is CASSQYSGGRSGELFF. CDR3 in DNA: TGTGCCAGCAGCCAATATAGCGGGGGGCGGTCCGGGGAGCTGTTTTTT.

The chain carries TRBV7-3 and TRBJ2-1, with TRBD1 matching 7 bases. From germline, CDR1 is SGHTA and CDR2 FQGTGA. The J segment lost 9 bases and the V segment lost 3 bases, leaving 5 bases of the junction unmatched. The CDR3 has 13 residues. The CDR3 nucleotides are TGTGCCAGCAGCTTGCGACAGGGACGTGAGCAGTTCTTC. The encoded protein is CASSLRQGREQFF.

The chain is built from TRBV28 and TRBJ1-2; D call uncertain. The V gene's germline CDR1 is MDHEN and CDR2 SYDVKM. The CDR3 length is 12 residues. V lost 2 bases and J lost 5, with 6 bases in between. The chain's CDR3 is CASSLLGYGYTF. The CDR3 DNA reads TGTGCCAGCAGTTTACTGGGATATGGCTACACCTTC.

The chain uses TRBV28 and TRBJ2-1; 7 bases agree with TRBD2. The CDR3 is 13 amino acids. Unmatched junction bases numbered 5, after V lost 6 bases and J lost 6 bases. The V gene's germline CDR1 is MDHEN and CDR2 SYDVKM. The CDR3 spells CASRSGLRNEQFF. In DNA, the CDR3 is TGTGCCAGCAGATCGGGACTACGCAATGAGCAGTTCTTC. The complete variable domain, with remaining parts taken from reference TRBV28 and TRBJ2-1, reads DVKVTQSSRYLVKRTGEKVFLECVQDMDHENMFWYRQDPGLGLRLIYFSYDVKMKEKGDIPEGYSVSREKKERFSLILESASTNQTSMYLCASRSGLRNEQFFGPGTRLTVL.

The rearrangement links TRBV27 to TRBJ2-1, with TRBD1 matching 7 bases. V lost 9 bases, J lost 4 bases, and 6 bases stayed unmatched. In germline, CDR1 is MNHEY, CDR2 SMNVEV (reference sequence). The CDR3 spans 13 residues. The CDR3 is CASSQGEYNEQFF. CDR3 DNA: TGTGCCAGTTCCCAGGGGGAGTACAATGAGCAGTTCTTC.

This chain connects TRBV11-2 to TRBJ2-7, with TRBD2 as a possible D gene (5 bases). The CDR3 consists of 13 residues. The V gene's germline CDR1 is SGHAT and CDR2 FQNNGV. V was pared by 5 bases and J by 0 bases, with 8 bases between. CDR3 residues: CASSLGGSYEQYF. The DNA for the CDR3 is TGTGCCAGCAGCCTCGGAGGCTCCTACGAGCAGTACTTC.

The chain is built from TRBV30 and TRBJ1-2, with no clear D. Germline V gives CDR1 GTSNPN, CDR2 SVGIG (reference sequence). V was shortened by 2 bases and J by 2 bases, with 12 bases between the two germline ends. The CDR3 is 14 residues long. The CDR3 sequence is CAWSMQTLNYGYTF. In DNA form, the CDR3 reads TGTGCCTGGAGTATGCAGACTTTGAACTATGGCTACACCTTC.

The chain recombines TRBV7-3 with TRBJ2-5; 9 bases match TRBD2. There are 18 residues in the CDR3. V lost 0 bases to trimming and J lost 5 bases; unmatched junction nucleotides: 13. Germline V lookup: CDR1 SGHTA, CDR2 FQGTGA. CDR3 protein: CASSLTPDPGTSWETQYF. The CDR3 DNA follows: TGTGCCAGCAGCTTAACGCCTGATCCCGGGACTAGCTGGGAGACCCAGTACTTC.

The genes are TRBV11-2 and TRBJ1-2, with 7 bases identical to TRBD1. After removal of 0 bases from V and 3 bases from J, the junction contained 10 bases not matched to a gene. Germline lookup yields CDR1 SGHAT and CDR2 FQNNGV. This CDR3 has 17 amino acids. CDR3 amino acids: CASSLDIRTGKYYGYTF. The CDR3 DNA follows: TGTGCCAGCAGCTTAGATATAAGGACAGGCAAATACTATGGCTACACCTTC. Using reference TRBV11-2 and TRBJ1-2 for the parts outside the CDR3, the full variable domain is EAGVAQSPRYKIIEKRQSVAFWCNPISGHATLYWYQQILGQGPKLLIQFQNNGVVDDSQLPKDRFSAERLKGVDSTLKIQPAKLEDSAVYLCASSLDIRTGKYYGYTFGSGTRLTVV.

J is TRBJ2-7 and V is TRBV19; 7 bases match TRBD1. The CDR3 is 17 amino acids. Trimming cost V 6 bases and J 2 bases; bases outside gene matches: 16. The V gene's germline CDR1 is LNHDA and CDR2 SQIVND (reference sequence). The chain's CDR3 is CASSRQLKPGQTYEQYF. The CDR3 region has the DNA TGTGCCAGTAGCAGACAGCTAAAACCGGGACAGACCTACGAGCAGTACTTC.

The rearrangement links TRBV5-1 to TRBJ1-2, with D perhaps TRBD1 (6 bases). Trimming took 7 bases from V and 2 from J, leaving 15 bases between them. The CDR3 is made up of 14 amino acids. Germline CDR1 SGHRS, CDR2 YFSETQ. For the CDR3, the DNA is TGCGCCAGCGGGCGGGAGGACAGAAACTATGGCTACACCTTC. Amino acids: CASGREDRNYGYTF.

V gene TRBV4-1 combines with J gene TRBJ1-4; TRBD1 is a possible D gene (6 bases). Germline CDR1 is MGHRA and CDR2 is YSYEKL. Trimming pared 2 bases from V and 1 base from J, leaving 8 bases between. This CDR3 is 15 amino acids long. The CDR3 coding sequence is TGCGCCAGCAGCCAAATAGGGGGAACTAATGAAAAACTGTTTTTT. As protein: CASSQIGGTNEKLFF.

The CDR3 protein is CASSFAVNTGELFF. CDR3 DNA: TGTGCCAGCAGCTTCGCAGTGAACACCGGGGAGCTGTTTTTT. The chain is built from TRBV7-9 and TRBJ2-2; D is undetermined. Germline CDR1 is SEHNR and CDR2 is FQNEAQ (reference sequence). The V gene lost 3 bases and the J gene lost 1 base, with 6 bases spanning the gap. This CDR3 has 14 amino acids.

The rearrangement joins TRBV5-1 to TRBJ2-3; D remains unclear. The CDR3 is 15 residues long. Germline V lookup: CDR1 SGHRS, CDR2 YFSETQ. Trimming removed 0 bases at V and 2 bases at J, with 10 bases between. This CDR3 is CASSLVSYPTDTQYF. In DNA, the CDR3 is TGCGCCAGCAGCTTGGTCTCGTACCCCACAGATACGCAGTATTTT.

The chain couples TRBV5-1 to TRBJ2-3, with D maybe TRBD2 (5 bases). Trimming removed 3 bases from V and 3 bases from J, with 11 bases in between. Germline V gives CDR1 SGHRS, CDR2 YFSETQ. This CDR3 spans 14 amino acids. The CDR3 coding sequence is TGCGCCAGCAGCTCCGGACTGCCGACAGATACGCAGTATTTT. Translated: CASSSGLPTDTQYF. Supplemented by reference TRBV5-1 and TRBJ2-3, the full variable domain reads KAGVTQTPRYLIKTRGQQVTLSCSPISGHRSVSWYQQTPGQGLQFLFEYFSETQRNKGNFPGRFSGRQFSNSRSEMNVSTLELGDSALYLCASSSGLPTDTQYFGPGTRLTVL.

This clone was seen only once. This chain uses TRBV5-1 with TRBJ2-3; D is uncertain. Trimming shortened V by 2 bases and J by 6 bases, and 13 bases separated the two germline ends. Germline-derived CDR1 and CDR2 are SGHRS and YFSETQ. The CDR3 sequence is 14 residues long. This CDR3 is CASSFDKPMDTQYF. Here the CDR3 DNA reads TGCGCCAGCAGCTTTGACAAGCCCATGGATACGCAGTATTTT.

This clone was detected a few times. The chain combines TRBV2 with TRBJ2-5, with TRBD2 matching over 8 bases. Germline lookup yields CDR1 SNHLY and CDR2 FYNNEI. J lost 9 bases, V lost 4 bases, and 13 bases had no gene match. The CDR3 extends over 15 amino acids. The CDR3 sequence is CASSVLGGGREAQYF. The CDR3 DNA reads as TGTGCCAGCAGTGTTTTAGGCGGGGGGCGGGAGGCCCAGTACTTC.

The sample holds a few counts of this clone. The chain uses TRBV19 and TRBJ1-1, with TRBD1 as a possible D gene (5 bases). The CDR3 totals 14 residues. Between the trimmed V and J ends, which lost 2 bases and 1 base, there was a span of 8 bases. Per germline, CDR1 LNHDA and CDR2 SQIVND (reference sequence). The CDR3 here is CASSIPGRNTEAFF. The CDR3 DNA reads as TGTGCCAGTAGTATACCAGGGAGGAACACTGAAGCTTTCTTT.

The chain is built from TRBV5-4 and TRBJ1-6; D is perhaps TRBD1 (5 bases). V was shortened by 4 bases and J by 7 bases, with 15 bases between the two germline ends. Germline V gene lookup returns CDR1 SGHNT and CDR2 YYREEE (reference sequence). This CDR3 contains 15 residues. CDR3 coding DNA: TGTGCCAGCAGCGCCCGGGACTTCTACAATTCACCCCTCCACTTT. As protein: CASSARDFYNSPLHF.

This rearrangement joins TRBV7-8 to TRBJ1-6; D ambiguous. Germline assignment: CDR1 SGHVS and CDR2 FQNEAQ. The CDR3 extends over 13 amino acids. Trimming shortened V by 5 bases and J by 10 bases, and 12 bases separated the two germline ends. In nucleotides, the CDR3 is TGTGCCAGCAGCGCAATCCACGGCTCACCCCTCCACTTT. Its protein product is CASSAIHGSPLHF.

For the CDR3, the DNA is TGTGCCAGCAGTTACTCGAAGCAGGACAATCAGCCCCAGCATTTT. Translating it yields CASSYSKQDNQPQHF. This sequence joins TRBV6-6 and TRBJ1-5; no reliable D call. The CDR3 sequence is 15 residues long. The germline V gene has CDR1 MNHNY and CDR2 SVGAGI (reference sequence). V gave up 0 bases and J gave up 3 bases, with 9 bases separating them.